The rows below give T cell receptor beta chains drawn from one sample of a study of T cell responses to AZD1222 COVID-19 vaccine. The repertoire was sequenced with immunoSEQ multiplex PCR; TCRdb's copy has only in-frame clones and lacks some. The sample includes about 130,000 clones, roughly nine tenths of them seen just once. Source: peripheral blood, taken on day 0 of AZD1222 vaccination. The source of these receptors is an adult in good health. The CDR3 runs from the conserved cysteine through the conserved F or W. A D gene is named only where the DNA matches it firmly. The size of a clone is reported for some rows only, either as once, few or many, or as a class for expanded clones.

TRBJ1-4 | . | TRBV11-2 | . | CASSLPTNEKLFF | TGTGCCAGCAGCTTGCCAACCAACGAAAAACTGTTTTTT
TRBJ2-7 | . | TRBV7-9 | . | CASSLNIIYEQYF | TGTGCCAGCAGCTTGAACATCATCTACGAGCAGTACTTC
TRBJ1-5 | . | TRBV24-1 | . | CATASGTGNQPQHF | TGTGCCACCGCATCCGGGACCGGTAATCAGCCCCAGCATTTT
TRBJ2-1 | . | TRBV29-1 | . | CSVEDLESSYNEQFF | TGCAGCGTTGAAGATCTCGAGAGCTCCTACAATGAGCAGTTCTTC
TRBJ2-7 | . | TRBV11-2 | . | CASSLVRVNEQYF | TGTGCCAGCAGCTTAGTCAGGGTGAACGAGCAGTACTTC
TRBJ1-2 | . | TRBV7-9 | TRBD1 | CASSSQLPGQGASGYTF | TGTGCCAGCAGCTCTCAACTCCCGGGACAGGGGGCGAGTGGCTACACCTTC
TRBJ2-2 | . | TRBV2 | . | CASTRGTTGELFF | TGTGCCAGCACCCGAGGAACCACCGGGGAGCTGTTTTTT
TRBJ2-5 | . | TRBV6-4 | TRBD2 | CASRLKGRAEQETQYF | TGTGCCAGCAGGTTGAAGGGGAGGGCAGAGCAAGAGACCCAGTACTTC
TRBJ1-1 | . | TRBV6-5 | . | CASRGRGAPITEAFF | TGTGCCAGCAGGGGTAGGGGGGCGCCGATCACTGAAGCTTTCTTT
TRBJ2-7 | . | TRBV9 | . | CASSVGFRSWEQYF | TGTGCCAGCAGCGTAGGGTTCAGGAGCTGGGAGCAGTACTTC
TRBJ1-4 | . | TRBV30 | . | CAWSLLTGEKLFF | TGTGCCTGGAGTCTCCTTACCGGTGAAAAACTGTTTTTT
TRBJ1-2 | . | TRBV4-2 | . | CASSQEEYGGQRYTF | TGTGCCAGCAGCCAAGAGGAGTACGGGGGTCAGCGCTACACCTTC
TRBJ2-7 | . | TRBV5-5 | . | CASSGIESNEQYF | TGTGCCAGCAGCGGGATAGAAAGTAACGAGCAGTACTTC
TRBJ1-2 | . | TRBV7-3 | . | CASSSSPASGSNYGYTF | TGTGCCAGCAGCTCAAGCCCAGCTTCGGGTTCTAACTATGGCTACACCTTC
TRBJ1-2 | . | TRBV5-1 | . | CASSLSGRLSIGYTF | TGCGCCAGCAGCTTGTCCGGCAGGCTGTCTATAGGCTACACCTTC
TRBJ1-6 | . | TRBV19 | . | CASSPGSHPGSPLHF | TGTGCCAGTAGCCCCGGTAGCCATCCGGGGTCACCCCTCCACTTT
TRBJ2-3 | . | TRBV19 | TRBD2 | CASSIGGGADTQYF | TGTGCCAGTAGTATAGGCGGGGGGGCCGATACGCAGTATTTT
TRBJ1-2 | . | TRBV7-9 | . | CASSPRQGIYGYTF | TGTGCCAGCAGCCCGAGGCAGGGGATCTATGGCTACACCTTC
TRBJ2-3 | few | TRBV11-2 | . | CASSLNSGTSTDTQYF | TGTGCCAGCAGCTTGAATAGCGGTACTAGCACAGATACGCAGTATTTT
TRBJ2-7 | . | TRBV28 | . | CASGFPRTPSYEQYF | TGTGCCAGCGGGTTCCCGAGGACTCCTTCCTACGAGCAGTACTTC
TRBJ1-3 | . | TRBV5-1 | TRBD1 | CASSPLGGQGTGNTIYF | TGCGCCAGCAGCCCCCTCGGGGGACAGGGGACTGGAAACACCATATATTTT
TRBJ2-1 | . | TRBV19 | . | CASSIGAGNEQFF | TGTGCCAGTAGTATAGGTGCGGGGAATGAGCAGTTCTTC
TRBJ2-7 | . | TRBV5-8 | . | CASSLVGSSYEQYF | TGTGCCAGCAGCTTGGTAGGGAGCTCCTACGAGCAGTACTTC
TRBJ2-7 | . | TRBV6-4 | . | CASSALSYEQYF | TGTGCCAGCAGTGCCCTGTCCTACGAGCAGTACTTC
TRBJ2-6 | . | TRBV10-3 | . | CAISESQGFSGANVLTF | TGTGCCATCAGTGAGTCGCAGGGGTTCTCTGGGGCCAACGTCCTGACTTTC
TRBJ1-6 | . | TRBV27 | . | CASSRGSGVGSPLHF | TGTGCCAGCAGCCGAGGGTCGGGGGTTGGTTCACCCCTCCACTTT
TRBJ1-4 | . | TRBV19 | . | CASTPRGGASNEKLFF | TGTGCCAGTACCCCCCGCGGGGGGGCCTCTAATGAAAAACTGTTTTTT
TRBJ1-2 | . | TRBV20-1 | . | CSHSNGGTHTF | TGCAGTCACTCAAATGGGGGGACCCACACCTTC
TRBJ2-7 | . | TRBV4-2 | TRBD1 | CASSRESGTGAYEQYF | TGTGCCAGCAGCCGAGAGTCCGGGACAGGGGCCTACGAGCAGTACTTC
TRBJ1-5 | once | TRBV27 | . | CASSLLGQPQHF | TGTGCCAGCAGTTTACTAGGGCAGCCCCAGCATTTT
TRBJ1-1 | . | TRBV2 | . | CASRTKMNTEAFF | TGTGCCAGCAGGACAAAAATGAACACTGAAGCTTTCTTT
TRBJ1-5 | . | TRBV28 | . | CASRWALNQPQHF | TGTGCCAGCAGGTGGGCGCTCAATCAGCCCCAGCATTTT
TRBJ1-1 | . | TRBV7-2 | . | CASSKTLLNTEAFF | TGTGCCAGCAGCAAGACACTCTTGAACACTGAAGCTTTCTTT
TRBJ2-1 | . | TRBV6-2/TRBV6-3 | TRBD2 | CASSYLSGGINNEQFF | TGTGCCAGCAGTTACCTGAGCGGGGGGATTAACAATGAGCAGTTCTTC
TRBJ1-4 | . | TRBV7-2 | . | CASSLTGSGHGEKLFF | TGTGCCAGCAGCTTAACGGGATCGGGGCACGGTGAAAAACTGTTTTTT
TRBJ2-1 | . | TRBV27 | . | CASSRLATGDNEQFF | TGTGCCAGCAGTCGATTAGCAACGGGGGACAATGAGCAGTTCTTC
TRBJ2-7 | many | TRBV9 | . | CASSVAGPSSYEQYF | TGTGCCAGCAGCGTAGCGGGCCCGAGCTCCTACGAGCAGTACTTC
TRBJ1-6 | once | TRBV2 | TRBD1 | CASRSAGQGTSPLHF | TGTGCCAGCAGGAGTGCTGGACAGGGGACTTCACCTCTCCACTTT
TRBJ1-6 | . | TRBV19 | TRBD1 | CASSSEGQGRSPLHF | TGTGCCAGTAGCTCCGAGGGACAGGGGCGTTCACCCCTCCACTTT
TRBJ2-1 | . | TRBV24-1 | . | CATSDYWGSPNNEQFF | TGTGCCACCAGTGATTACTGGGGCTCTCCTAACAATGAGCAGTTCTTC
TRBJ1-6 | . | TRBV15 | . | CATSRNPGPLHF | TGTGCCACCAGCAGAAATCCGGGGCCCCTCCACTTT
TRBJ1-6 | . | TRBV7-2 | . | CASSLDNSPLHF | TGTGCCAGCAGCTTGGACAATTCACCCCTCCACTTT
TRBJ2-4 | . | TRBV6-5 | . | CASIEDLAKNIQYF | TGTGCCAGCATAGAGGACTTAGCCAAAAACATTCAGTACTTC
TRBJ2-7 | few | TRBV6-6 | TRBD2 | CASSYQRGYEQYF | TGTGCCAGCAGTTACCAGCGGGGCTACGAGCAGTACTTC
TRBJ2-5 | . | TRBV5-4 | TRBD2 | CASRSGLAGGLQETQYF | TGTGCCAGCAGATCGGGACTAGCGGGGGGGCTACAAGAGACCCAGTACTTC
TRBJ1-5 | . | TRBV19 | . | CASSIAYNQPQHF | TGTGCCAGTAGTATAGCCTATAATCAGCCCCAGCATTTT
TRBJ1-5 | . | TRBV12-3/TRBV12-4 | . | CASSFGSNQPQHF | TGTGCCAGCAGTTTTGGTAGCAATCAGCCCCAGCATTTT
TRBJ2-3 | . | TRBV27 | . | CASSLTGADTQYF | TGTGCCAGCAGTCTGACAGGAGCAGATACGCAGTATTTT
TRBJ2-3 | once | TRBV7-2 | . | CASSLARGSRADTQYF | TGTGCCAGCAGCTTAGCGCGGGGTAGCCGCGCAGATACGCAGTATTTT
TRBJ2-2 | . | TRBV6-6 | . | CASRPRNTGELFF | TGTGCCAGCAGACCCCGGAACACCGGGGAGCTGTTTTTT
TRBJ1-2 | . | TRBV4-2 | TRBD1 | CASSQPTGGPYGYTF | TGTGCCAGCAGCCAACCGACAGGGGGCCCCTATGGCTACACCTTC
TRBJ1-1 | . | TRBV4-1 | . | CASSPRVPGGAFF | TGCGCCAGCAGCCCTCGGGTGCCCGGAGGGGCTTTCTTT
TRBJ1-1 | . | TRBV7-3 | . | CASALSLNTEAFF | TGTGCCAGCGCCCTTAGCCTGAACACTGAAGCTTTCTTT
TRBJ2-3 | once | TRBV19 | TRBD2 | CASWRGGYADTQYF | TGTGCCAGTTGGCGCGGGGGGTATGCAGATACGCAGTATTTT
TRBJ1-5 | . | TRBV4-3 | . | CASSQDTSNQPQHF | TGCGCCAGCAGCCAAGATACCAGCAATCAGCCCCAGCATTTT
TRBJ1-2 | . | TRBV5-8 | . | CASSLGSGRYTF | TGTGCCAGCAGCTTGGGGTCAGGCCGCTACACCTTC
TRBJ2-2 | . | TRBV28 | . | CAVWGLNTGELFF | TGTGCCGTATGGGGACTGAACACCGGGGAGCTGTTTTTT
TRBJ1-6 | . | TRBV28 | . | CASRSAGVGESPLHF | TGTGCCAGCAGGAGCGCGGGGGTCGGGGAATCACCCCTCCACTTT
TRBJ1-2 | . | TRBV6-5 | TRBD1 | CASSYSGTGEGGYTF | TGTGCCAGCAGTTACTCAGGGACAGGGGAAGGTGGCTACACCTTC
TRBJ2-3 | . | TRBV29-1 | TRBD1 | CSVSGTGSTDTQYF | TGCAGCGTTTCCGGGACAGGTTCCACAGATACGCAGTATTTT